This T cell receptor (beta chain) was documented in a study of T cells in Graves' hyperthyroidism and ophthalmopathy. Based on clinical symptoms, serum thyroxine and TRAb, thyroid ultrasound and orbital computed tomography, diagnoses were reached. TCR beta CDR3 regions were amplified from RNA transcripts. The TCR CDR3 first-round RT-PCR relied on the HTBI primer set. One entry per CDR3 protein results from TCRdb running MiXCR on the multiplex PCR reads. The table records about 380,000 distinct CDR3 sequences, approximately 13% of them present only once. The CDR3 has 13 amino acids. Germline V gene data show CDR1 as KGHSH and CDR2 as LQKENI. Trimming removed 6 bases at V and 3 bases at J, with 11 bases between.

This TCR was sampled from a woman in her sixties or seventies with Graves' hyperthyroidism. V usage is TRBV18 and J usage is TRBJ1-1; D not resolved. Material: blood. CDR3 residues: CASSPRVYTEAFF. In DNA, the CDR3 is TGTGCCAGCTCCCCTAGGGTATACACTGAAGCTTTCTTT.